This T cell receptor (beta chain) was documented in a study of glioma-infiltrating T cells after dendritic cell vaccination. Across the study: Dendritic cell vaccine was injected intradermally three times, biweekly.

Time point here: after dendritic cell vaccination, including at tumor progression/relapse. All glioblastoma patients lacked an isocitrate dehydrogenase mutation. CDR1 and CDR2 from the germline V gene are LNHDA and SQIVND (reference sequence). The CDR3 consists of 14 residues. V lost 10 bases and J lost 4; bases outside the gene matches: 11. The immunoSEQ assay amplified TCRB CDR3 from up to 2 ug DNA. Sequenced by immunoSEQ multiplex PCR; TCRdb stores in-frame clones only, minus some. The sample has about 110,000 clones, 90% seen once. Sequencing used blood, obtained after dendritic cell vaccination. The source is a human donor with glioblastoma. This chain links TRBV19 with TRBJ2-7; 9 bases align to TRBD1. The CDR3, as DNA: TGTGCCACCCCGGAAAAACAGGGGGCGTACGAGCAGTACTTC. As protein: CATPEKQGAYEQYF.